This TCR beta chain came from a study of T-cell memory formation after mild COVID-19. Sample barcodes and UMIs were carried by the TCR alpha and TCR beta cDNA libraries that 5'RACE generated with constant-segment primers. TCRdb re-derived calls from the 5' RACE reads in MiXCR, one entry per CDR3 protein. The repertoire holds some 300,000 distinct CDR3 sequences, with around 19% as singletons. The source of this sequence is a man younger than 35 who had mild COVID-19 (a few samples of this study predate the infection). Cell type and time point are not known. Input material: PBMCs or a T cell subset sorted from them (not recorded which).

In DNA, the CDR3 is TGTGCCAGCAGTGCGGGACAGAGCAGGGATGGCTACACCTTC. Encoded protein: CASSAGQSRDGYTF. The chain carries TRBV2 and TRBJ1-2, with 7 bases lining up with TRBD1. CDR3 length: 14 residues. CDR1 and CDR2 from the germline V gene are SNHLY and FYNNEI. V trimming: 4 bases; J trimming: 6 bases; junction bases outside the gene matches: 8.